The rows below give T cell receptor beta chains drawn from one sample of a study of shared clonotypes between healthy human individuals. Using immunoSEQ multiplex PCR, the repertoire was profiled, and TCRdb retains in-frame clones only, with some absent. The table lists under 1,100,000 clones, around 82% of them singletons, with 0.61% in the top ten. Input material: memory CD4+ T cells from PBMCs. The receptors were gathered from a man aged 18 to 30 in good health. Some clones in this sample may be carry-over from other donors' samples. CDR3s include the opening cysteine and the closing phenylalanine or tryptophan. The order of the fields is D gene, V gene, J gene, clone size, CDR3 DNA, CDR3 protein. The D gene is left open where the match is weak. Size is stated for part of the rows, as once, few or many counts, or as a class when the clone is expanded.

-,TRBV7-9,TRBJ2-7,-,TGTGCCAGCAGCCGCTCTATCCGGGACGACGAGCAGTACTTC,CASSRSIRDDEQYF
TRBD1,TRBV28,TRBJ2-2,-,TGTGCCAGCAGTCGAAGGACAGGGGGGGCCGGGGAGCTGTTTTTT,CASSRRTGGAGELFF
TRBD1,TRBV7-2,TRBJ2-7,once,TGTGCCAGCAGCTTAGCGATCCAGACAGGGAACGGGCAGTACTTC,CASSLAIQTGNGQYF
TRBD1,TRBV6-1,TRBJ2-3,-,TGTGCCAGCAGAAGACAGGGATTTACAGATACGCAGTATTTT,CASRRQGFTDTQYF
-,TRBV7-2,TRBJ1-3,few,TGTGCCAGCAGCCTTGACGGAAACACCATATATTTT,CASSLDGNTIYF
-,TRBV20-1,TRBJ1-1,-,TGCAGTGCTACTCCTGAAGCTTTCTTT,CSATPEAFF
-,TRBV25-1,TRBJ1-1,-,TGTGCCAGCAGTGAATGGAGTGCATCGGGCACTGAAGCTTTCTTT,CASSEWSASGTEAFF
-,TRBV5-1,TRBJ2-1,-,TGCGCCAGCAGCTTGGAGGGGTCGGGCAATGAGCAGTTCTTC,CASSLEGSGNEQFF
TRBD1,TRBV18,TRBJ1-1,-,TGTGCCAGCTCACCACAAACAGGGGGCGAGGCTGAAGCTTTCTTT,CASSPQTGGEAEAFF
TRBD2,TRBV4-2,TRBJ2-7,-,TGTGCCAGCAAACGGTCAGCGGGAGGGTCGTCCGTTGAGCAGTACTTC,CASKRSAGGSSVEQYF
-,TRBV7-3,TRBJ1-3,-,TGTGCCAGCAGCCCAGGAGGAAACACCATATATTTT,CASSPGGNTIYF
TRBD1,TRBV4-3,TRBJ1-3,-,TGCGCCAGCAGCCAAGATGCAACCGACAGGGCTGGAAACACCATATATTTT,CASSQDATDRAGNTIYF
-,TRBV14,TRBJ1-1,few,TGTGCCAGCAGCCTAATAGGACCCTTAAACACTGAAGCTTTCTTT,CASSLIGPLNTEAFF
-,TRBV5-1,TRBJ1-1,-,TGCGCCAGCAGCTTGGTAGGTAGGGAGGACACTGAAGCTTTCTTT,CASSLVGREDTEAFF
-,TRBV18,TRBJ2-1,-,TGTGCCAGCTCACCACCTTCGGGGGCTCGGGGTGAGCAGTTCTTC,CASSPPSGARGEQFF
-,TRBV2,TRBJ2-7,-,TGTGCCAGCAATCCAGCGAACTACGAGCAGTACTTC,CASNPANYEQYF
-,TRBV28,TRBJ1-5,-,TGTGCCAGCAGTTTACACAGGGCCGAACAGCCCCAGCATTTT,CASSLHRAEQPQHF
-,TRBV29-1,TRBJ1-1,-,TGCAGCGCCCGCGACCGGACACGGAACACTGAAGCTTTCTTT,CSARDRTRNTEAFF
-,TRBV28,TRBJ1-5,many,TGTGCCTACGAGGACAGCCTTCTGGAGGATAGCAATCAGCCCCAGCATTTT,CAYEDSLLEDSNQPQHF
TRBD1,TRBV25-1,TRBJ1-1,many,TGTGCCAGCAGCCCCACCCGCGGGACAGGGAAGGTCAGCACTGAAGCTTTCTTT,CASSPTRGTGKVSTEAFF
-,TRBV2,TRBJ1-1,-,TGTGCCAGCAGTAACCCTGGGACGGACACTGAAGCTTTCTTT,CASSNPGTDTEAFF
-,TRBV7-2,TRBJ2-7,once,TGTGCCAGCGGCACTAGAAGCTGGGGGGAGCAGTACTTC,CASGTRSWGEQYF
TRBD2,TRBV7-9,TRBJ2-1,-,TGTGCCAGCAGCTTCGGACTAGTTACGTTCTTC,CASSFGLVTFF
-,TRBV18,TRBJ2-1,-,TGTGCCAGCTCACCGAGCAGCTCCTACAATGAGCAGTTCTTC,CASSPSSSYNEQFF
-,TRBV4-3,TRBJ2-2,-,TGCGCCAGCAGCCAAGCGGACTACACCGGGGAGCTGTTTTTT,CASSQADYTGELFF
-,TRBV27,TRBJ2-3,-,TGTGCCAGCTCTCGGGCAGATACGCAGTATTTT,CASSRADTQYF
TRBD2,TRBV2,TRBJ2-1,-,TGTGCCAGCAGTGAAAATCATCTAGCGGTGGGGGGAGAGCAGTTCTTC,CASSENHLAVGGEQFF
TRBD1,TRBV7-8,TRBJ2-7,-,TGTGCCAGCAGCCATGCGACAGGGACGTACGAGCAGTACTTC,CASSHATGTYEQYF
TRBD2,TRBV9,TRBJ2-1,-,TGTGCCAGCAGCCCGCGACTAGCGGGAGGTCACTCCTACAATGAGCAGTTCTTC,CASSPRLAGGHSYNEQFF
TRBD2,TRBV6-5,TRBJ2-7,-,TGTGCCAGCAGCTCTAATATAGCGGGAGGCTACGAGCAGTACTTC,CASSSNIAGGYEQYF
-,TRBV4-1,TRBJ2-6,-,TGCGCCAGCAGCCAAGATTCGCGTTACTCTGGGGCCAACGTCCTGACTTTC,CASSQDSRYSGANVLTF
-,TRBV2,TRBJ2-7,few,TGTGCCAGCAGCCGGGACCGATCCTACGAGCAGTACTTC,CASSRDRSYEQYF
TRBD1,TRBV28,TRBJ2-1,once,TGTGCCAGCACGGATCCGGGACAGGGGCCGTATGAGCAGTTCTTC,CASTDPGQGPYEQFF